The clone carrying this T cell receptor (beta chain) was seen a few times. Its antigen is currently unknown. The protocol was immunoSEQ multiplex PCR, while the TCRdb copy is restricted to in-frame clones and leaves out a portion. This sample carries about 120,000 clones, roughly nine tenths of them seen once, and the ten largest clones take around 0.8%. Germline lookup yields CDR1 MDHEN and CDR2 SYDVKM. The CDR3 is made up of 15 amino acids. The trim removed 5 bases at V and 5 bases at J, leaving 11 bases unmatched. The data were obtained in a study of T cell clones after liver transplantation. The study's findings and limits: Donor-reactive sequences fell more than third party-reactive ones, suggesting partial deletion.

CD3+CD4+ and CD3+CD8+ cells were FACS-sorted from thawed unstimulated PBMCs. The sequence was obtained from a human patient who received a liver transplant. Some T cells may have originated in the graft donor. The sequencing used CD4+ T cells from blood, collected 12 months after liver transplant. The genes are TRBV28 and TRBJ2-7, with 8 bases that match TRBD1. The CDR3 reads CASSTPGQASNEQYF. In nucleotides, the CDR3 is TGTGCCAGCAGTACTCCGGGACAGGCTTCCAACGAGCAGTACTTC.